This T cell receptor beta chain was captured in a study of blood T cell repertoires in COVID-19. The overall study: Acute and convalescent COVID-19 samples came from the United States, Italy and Spain. Nucleic acid was either cDNA or gDNA, and it came from T cells, B-cell-depleted T cells, or PBMCs.

Seattle patients were enrolled during active infection and followed longitudinally. The CDR3 is made up of 14 amino acids. The assay was immunoSEQ multiplex PCR, and TCRdb's table has in-frame clones only and misses some. Of about 140,000 clones in the sample, about 88% were seen once. The J gene is TRBJ1-1, the V gene TRBV21-1; TRBD1, the table's D call, was not compared with the DNA. TRBV21-1 is designated a pseudogene. This receptor was taken from a human donor with COVID-19, enrolled during active disease. The donor label of this sample is uncertain. Sequencing was performed on peripheral blood. In nucleotides, the CDR3 is TGTGCCAGCAGCTGTGACAGGGGGAACACTGAAGCTTTCTTT. Residues: CASSCDRGNTEAFF.